Listed below are T cell receptor beta chains from one sample, sequenced in a study of cytomegalovirus exposure and HLA in healthy donors. The protocol was immunoSEQ multiplex PCR, while the TCRdb copy is restricted to in-frame clones and leaves out a portion. The sample includes fewer than 140,000 clones, 71% of them seen just once. The sequenced material came from PBMCs. Every receptor here comes from a female donor in good health and CMV-seronegative. The CDR3 runs from the conserved cysteine through the conserved F or W. The order of the fields is V gene, CDR3 length, J gene, CDR3 protein.

>TRBV27|15|TRBJ1-1
CASSTSGTDRTEAFF
>TRBV4-3|15|TRBJ2-1
CASSQDRGSYNEQFF
>TRBV29-1|15|TRBJ2-7
CSVERLAGGSYEQYF
>TRBV4-3|13|TRBJ2-7
CASSQDPGREQYF
>TRBV6-1|14|TRBJ2-5
CASSAGRAKETQYF
>TRBV28|16|TRBJ1-2
CASRASWGAVSWGYTF
>TRBV7-2|13|TRBJ1-5
CASSLTGNQPQHF
>TRBV28|14|TRBJ1-2
CASCSVAGNYGHTF
>TRBV7-9|13|TRBJ2-7
CASSFPGSYEQYF
>TRBV27|16|TRBJ2-7
CASSLRGLAPAYEQYF
>TRBV5-1|13|TRBJ1-1
CASSFQMNTEAFF
>TRBV28|20|TRBJ2-3
CASSRRRPGLAGDDPDTQYF
>TRBV28|17|TRBJ2-1
CASTSRRGASSYNEQFF
>TRBV5-4|15|TRBJ1-2
CASSPPLQANYGYTF
>TRBV4-1|15|TRBJ2-1
CASSRLAASYNEQFF
>TRBV25-1|14|TRBJ1-2
CASSPGPPSYGYTF